This T cell receptor (beta chain) was captured by sequencing in a study of cytomegalovirus exposure and HLA in healthy donors. Study-wide results and limits: Later on, an analysis found that several of the most significant clusters appeared to be linked to common viral pathogens, which included parvovirus B19. In a later analysis, most CMV-associated TCR beta chains appeared HLA-restricted. Most likely, a cluster of highly shared sequence variants arose as a sequencing artifact.

Trimming stripped 2 bases from V and 8 bases from J, with 24 bases between. The CDR3 consists of 17 residues. Germline loops: CDR1 MDHEN, CDR2 SYDVKM. PCR involved 60 Vbeta and 13 Jbeta primers. The data were produced by immunoSEQ multiplex PCR, yet TCRdb's version contains in-frame clones alone and is incomplete. The sample holds 65,000 or so clones; approximately 60% are singletons and the top ten take approximately 2.6%. Comment on this clone: The target antigen is unknown.

The source material was PBMCs. The receptor comes from a man aged 25 to 40 in good health and CMV-seronegative. The chain combines TRBV28 with TRBJ1-2; D unresolved. CDR3 loop: CASSLPPPLALTLGYTF. The CDR3 nucleotides are TGTGCCAGCAGTTTACCTCCTCCGTTAGCCCTTACTTTGGGCTACACCTTC.